Sequencing of this T cell receptor (beta chain) was carried out in a study of CD8 T cells in Susac syndrome. Germline V gene data show CDR1 as SGDLS and CDR2 as YYNGEE. The CDR3 covers 14 residues. Trimming removed 7 bases at V and 4 bases at J, with 17 bases between. Peripheral blood CD8+ and CD4+ T cells were profiled by TCR beta sequencing. Controls were drawn from healthy donors and were matched for age and sex. After extraction with the RNeasy kit, 0.5 to 1 ug of the RNA was reverse transcribed using random hexamers. The TCR beta CDR3 was amplified by immunoSEQ multiplex PCR across 54 Vbeta, 13 Jbeta. TCRdb re-analysed the immunoSEQ multiplex PCR reads in MiXCR, keeping a single row per CDR3 protein. The sample lists 90,000 to 150,000 distinct CDR3 sequences, roughly 92% occurring once.

The source material was CD4+ T cells from PBMCs. V gene TRBV9 combines with J gene TRBJ1-2; weak D call: TRBD1 (5 bases). The source of this sequence is a human donor in good health. This chain's CDR3 is CASGIGTPGYGYTF. As DNA, the CDR3 is TGTGCCAGCGGGATAGGGACTCCGGGCTATGGCTACACCTTC. The full variable domain, its missing parts supplied by reference TRBV9 and TRBJ1-2, is DSGVTQTPKHLITATGQRVTLRCSPRSGDLSVYWYQQSLDQGLQFLIQYYNGEERAKGNILERFSAQQFPDLHSELNLSSLELGDSALYFCASGIGTPGYGYTFGSGTRLTVV.